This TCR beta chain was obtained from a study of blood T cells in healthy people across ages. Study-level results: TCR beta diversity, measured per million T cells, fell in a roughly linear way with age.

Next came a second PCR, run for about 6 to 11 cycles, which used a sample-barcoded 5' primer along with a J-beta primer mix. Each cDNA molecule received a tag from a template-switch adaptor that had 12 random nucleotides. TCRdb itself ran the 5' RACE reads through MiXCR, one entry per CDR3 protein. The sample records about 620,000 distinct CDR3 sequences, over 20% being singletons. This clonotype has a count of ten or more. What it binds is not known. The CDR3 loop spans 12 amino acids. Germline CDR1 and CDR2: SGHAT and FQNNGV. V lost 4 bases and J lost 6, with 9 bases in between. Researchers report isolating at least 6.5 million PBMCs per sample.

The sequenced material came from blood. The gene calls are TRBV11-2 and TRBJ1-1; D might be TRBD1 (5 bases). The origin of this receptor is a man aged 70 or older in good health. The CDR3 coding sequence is TGTGCCAGCAGCTCCTGGGGCGCTGAAGCTTTCTTT. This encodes CASSSWGAEAFF.